What follows is one T cell receptor (beta chain) and its context. The source of the sample is a study of cytomegalovirus exposure and HLA in healthy donors. Amplification used 60 Vbeta primers and 13 Jbeta primers. Sequenced by immunoSEQ multiplex PCR; TCRdb stores in-frame clones only, minus some. This table holds 230,000 or so clones, 80% to 95% found once. Trimming shortened V by 5 bases and J by 0 bases, and 10 bases separated the two germline ends. Germline-derived CDR1 and CDR2 are MNHEY and SVGAGI. This CDR3 region has 15 residues. The chain carries TRBV6-5 and TRBJ2-2, with D maybe TRBD1 (6 bases). The sequencing input was PBMCs. The sequence was collected from a girl aged 2 to 9 in good health and CMV-seronegative. CDR3 sequence: CASSRDTTNTGELFF. DNA of the CDR3: TGTGCCAGCAGTAGGGACACTACGAACACCGGGGAGCTGTTTTTT.